Listed below are T cell receptor beta chains from one sample, sequenced in a study of molecular identifiers for immune sequencing clone quantification. MiXCR was run by TCRdb on the PCR reads, yielding one entry per CDR3 protein. The data hold approximately 670,000 distinct CDR3 sequences, with 20% observed a single time. Sequenced material: naive CD8+ T cells from blood, with Jurkat cell RNA spiked in. Receptor source: a human donor in good health. Some libraries in this study had Jurkat cell RNA spiked in. CDR3s include the opening cysteine and the closing phenylalanine or tryptophan. D genes are given only for firm matches. A row's size may be missing; if present it is once, few, many or a size class.

>.|.|TRBJ1-1|TRBV12-3/TRBV12-4
CASRTFNREGPEAFF
TGTGCCAGCCGAACCTTCAACAGGGAGGGCCCTGAAGCTTTCTTT
>.|TRBD1|TRBJ1-5|TRBV30
CAWSTGQGAGNQPQHF
TGTGCCTGGAGTACCGGACAGGGGGCAGGCAATCAGCCCCAGCATTTT
>.|TRBD1|TRBJ1-5|TRBV19
CASSIGGQNNQPQHF
TGTGCCAGTAGTATAGGGGGACAGAACAATCAGCCCCAGCATTTT
>.|TRBD2|TRBJ2-1|TRBV7-9
CASSLAGGRYEQFF
TGTGCCAGCAGCTTAGCGGGAGGGAGGTATGAGCAGTTCTTC
>many|.|TRBJ2-7|TRBV27
CASSPGTWQYF
TGTGCCAGCAGTCCTGGGACCTGGCAGTACTTC
>.|.|TRBJ2-2|TRBV7-6
CASSLAVEGRSGELFF
TGTGCCAGCAGCTTAGCGGTGGAGGGTCGTTCCGGGGAGCTGTTTTTT
>few|TRBD2|TRBJ2-7|TRBV11-2
CASSLWSSGRAFYEQYF
TGTGCCAGCAGCTTATGGTCTAGCGGGAGGGCCTTCTACGAGCAGTACTTC
>many|.|TRBJ1-4|TRBV12-3/TRBV12-4
CASSPNRILNEKLFF
TGTGCCAGCAGTCCCAACAGGATACTAAATGAAAAACTGTTTTTT
>.|.|TRBJ2-7|TRBV3-1
CASSQDWGEPYEQYF
TGTGCCAGCAGCCAAGATTGGGGGGAACCCTACGAGCAGTACTTC
>many|.|TRBJ2-2|TRBV4-3
CASSQDRRGPGELFF
TGCGCCAGCAGCCAAGATCGGCGTGGGCCCGGGGAGCTGTTTTTT
>many|.|TRBJ2-1|TRBV6-1
CASTVRVDTYNEQFF
TGTGCCAGCACTGTACGAGTGGATACCTACAATGAGCAGTTCTTC
>.|TRBD1|TRBJ1-2|TRBV20-1
CSARDRGGGYTF
TGCAGTGCTAGAGACAGGGGGGGCGGCTACACCTTC
>few|TRBD1|TRBJ1-1|TRBV30
CAWSAGTGGFAFF
TGTGCCTGGAGTGCCGGGACAGGGGGTTTTGCTTTCTTT
>.|.|TRBJ2-5|TRBV19
CASSIGDSLPETQYF
TGTGCCAGTAGTATAGGAGACTCCCTCCCAGAGACCCAGTACTTC
>.|TRBD1|TRBJ2-7|TRBV4-3
CASSQGTGDTGDTYEQYF
TGCGCCAGCAGCCAAGGGACAGGGGATACTGGGGATACCTACGAGCAGTACTTC
>once|TRBD1|TRBJ2-7|TRBV6-2/TRBV6-3
CASKNLPGQEYDEQYF
TGTGCCAGCAAAAACCTACCGGGACAGGAATATGACGAGCAGTACTTC
>few|TRBD2|TRBJ2-7|TRBV28
CASTLGGTHYEQYF
TGTGCCAGCACCCTCGGGGGGACCCACTACGAGCAGTACTTC
>many|.|TRBJ1-4|TRBV30
CATDSNEKLFF
TGTGCCACCGACAGTAATGAAAAACTGTTTTTT
>many|.|TRBJ1-1|TRBV7-9
CASSLEAQGGLAFF
TGTGCCAGCAGCTTAGAGGCACAGGGTGGTTTGGCTTTCTTT
>.|.|TRBJ2-7|TRBV4-3
CASSQDPQGIYEQYF
TGCGCCAGCAGCCAAGATCCGCAGGGGATCTACGAGCAGTACTTC
>.|.|TRBJ2-1|TRBV27
CASSLRTGTSPYNEQFF
TGTGCCAGCAGTTTACGCACCGGGACTTCACCTTACAATGAGCAGTTCTTC
>many|.|TRBJ2-5|TRBV5-1
CASSLNLGTPNQETQYF
TGCGCCAGCAGCTTAAACCTCGGGACACCGAACCAAGAGACCCAGTACTTC
>.|.|TRBJ2-7|TRBV7-6
CASSPAPGLHEQYF
TGTGCCAGCAGCCCGGCGCCGGGACTCCACGAGCAGTACTTC
>many|.|TRBJ1-1|TRBV7-9
CVGTGLNTEAFF
TGTGTCGGAACAGGGTTGAACACTGAAGCTTTCTTT
>.|TRBD1|TRBJ1-5|TRBV27
CASSDRQGVQPQHF
TGTGCCAGCAGTGACCGACAGGGCGTTCAGCCCCAGCATTTT
>many|.|TRBJ1-5|TRBV20-1
CSAGGRNQPQHF
TGCAGTGCTGGCGGCCGCAATCAGCCCCAGCATTTT
>.|TRBD1|TRBJ1-1|TRBV9
CASSVGWGQTEAFF
TGTGCCAGCAGCGTAGGTTGGGGACAGACTGAAGCTTTCTTT
>.|TRBD1|TRBJ2-7|TRBV19
CATGQGVHEQYF
TGTGCCACGGGACAGGGGGTACACGAGCAGTACTTC
>many|.|TRBJ2-2|TRBV6-5
CASSPLSTGELFF
TGTGCCAGCAGCCCCTTGAGCACCGGGGAGCTGTTTTTT
>many|.|TRBJ2-4|TRBV6-6
CASSLGGANIAKNIQYF
TGTGCCAGCAGCCTAGGAGGGGCGAATATAGCCAAAAACATTCAGTACTTC
>few|.|TRBJ1-2|TRBV4-1
CASSLLPGGVDGYTF
TGCGCCAGCAGCCTTCTACCCGGGGGGGTCGATGGCTACACCTTC
>many|.|TRBJ1-2|TRBV7-2
CASSSGFDYGYTF
TGTGCCAGCAGCTCCGGTTTTGACTATGGCTACACCTTC
>many|TRBD1|TRBJ2-5|TRBV6-1
CASRIDTGGPETQYF
TGTGCCAGCAGGATCGATACAGGGGGACCGGAGACCCAGTACTTC
>many|TRBD2|TRBJ2-1|TRBV5-4
CASSFLAGGRNEQFF
TGTGCCAGCAGCTTTCTAGCGGGGGGACGGAATGAGCAGTTCTTC
>many|TRBD1|TRBJ2-7|TRBV7-8
CASSLVSGQVPYEQYF
TGTGCCAGCAGCTTAGTCTCGGGACAGGTACCCTACGAGCAGTACTTC
>many|.|TRBJ2-3|TRBV27
CASSFPGGQDTQYF
TGTGCCAGCAGTTTTCCCGGTGGCCAGGATACGCAGTATTTT
>.|TRBD1|TRBJ2-2|TRBV25-1
CASSGRDRGLGVAGELFF
TGTGCCAGCAGTGGCCGGGACAGGGGATTGGGAGTCGCCGGGGAGCTGTTTTTT
>.|.|TRBJ2-7|TRBV12-3/TRBV12-4
CASSSPGASYEQYF
TGTGCCAGCAGTTCTCCGGGAGCTTCCTACGAGCAGTACTTC
>many|.|TRBJ1-5|TRBV12-3/TRBV12-4
CASSMGGEHQPQHF
TGTGCCAGCAGTATGGGAGGCGAACATCAGCCCCAGCATTTT
>many|.|TRBJ2-7|TRBV13
CASRARGSSYEQYF
TGTGCCAGCAGAGCTCGGGGGAGCTCCTACGAGCAGTACTTC
>few|TRBD2|TRBJ2-7|TRBV11-2
CASSLRLAGFEQYF
TGTGCCAGCAGCTTAAGACTAGCGGGGTTTGAGCAGTACTTC
>few|.|TRBJ2-7|TRBV10-3
CAISGSPVGAPDVEQYF
TGTGCCATCAGTGGCTCCCCTGTTGGGGCACCGGATGTCGAGCAGTACTTC
>.|TRBD2|TRBJ2-1|TRBV20-1
CSASVLAGGVWYNEQFF
TGCAGTGCTAGTGTTCTAGCGGGGGGGGTATGGTACAATGAGCAGTTCTTC
>many|.|TRBJ2-7|TRBV6-1
CASSAEGTGIYEQYF
TGTGCCAGCAGTGCGGAGGGGACCGGAATCTACGAGCAGTACTTC
>many|TRBD1|TRBJ1-2|TRBV5-1
CASSEDRKNGYTF
TGCGCCAGCAGCGAGGACAGGAAGAATGGCTACACCTTC
>many|.|TRBJ1-2|TRBV7-9
CASSLAGAGDYGYTF
TGTGCCAGCAGCTTAGCCGGGGCTGGTGACTATGGCTACACCTTC
>many|.|TRBJ1-3|TRBV9
CASSGQDSGNTIYF
TGTGCCAGCAGCGGACAAGACTCTGGAAACACCATATATTTT
>many|.|TRBJ1-3|TRBV4-3
CASSQDTASGNTIYF
TGCGCCAGCAGCCAAGATACGGCCTCTGGAAACACCATATATTTT
>.|.|TRBJ2-7|TRBV6-2/TRBV6-3
CASSYSQLSSYEQYF
TGTGCCAGCAGTTACAGTCAACTGAGCTCCTACGAGCAGTACTTC
>many|TRBD2|TRBJ2-3|TRBV2
CASSEGSGGVTDTQYF
TGTGCCAGCAGTGAGGGTAGCGGGGGCGTGACAGATACGCAGTATTTT
>many|.|TRBJ1-4|TRBV20-1
CSASSRVSGVEKLFF
TGCAGTGCTAGCAGCAGGGTTTCGGGTGTAGAAAAACTGTTTTTT
>many|.|TRBJ2-7|TRBV27
CASIAAGSYEQYF
TGTGCCAGCATCGCCGCGGGGTCCTACGAGCAGTACTTC
>many|.|TRBJ2-3|TRBV7-9
CASSPEGGFDTDTQYF
TGTGCCAGCAGCCCCGAGGGCGGGTTCGACACAGATACGCAGTATTTT